Shown below are 9 T cell receptor beta chains from a single sample sequenced in a study of cytomegalovirus exposure and HLA in healthy donors (dated by TCRdb to 2015 to 2018). Library method: the immunoSEQ multiplex PCR assay. The multiplex PCR relied on a mix of 60 forward primers for TCR Vbeta segments and 13 reverse primers for TCR Jbeta segments. TCRdb mirrors the immuneACCESS table, restricted to in-frame sequences. Some clones are absent from its copies; in checked studies, under half trace to an unresolved V gene, and the reason for the others is unknown. The sample includes 150,000 to 200,000 clones, with approximately 86% observed a single time. The ten most abundant clones make up approximately 2% of the sample. Sequenced input: PBMCs. These receptors originate from a woman younger than 30 in good health and CMV-seronegative.

The J gene is TRBJ2-7, the V gene TRBV30; 11 bases map to TRBD2. CDR1 is GTSNPN and CDR2 is SVGIG in the germline V gene (reference sequence). V dropped 5 bases and J dropped 2; count of bases not matched to a gene: 5. The CDR3 has 14 amino acids. CDR3: CAWGGTSGAYEQYF. The DNA of the CDR3 is TGTGCCTGGGGAGGGACTAGCGGAGCCTACGAGCAGTACTTC.

The sample holds a few counts of this clone. Other DNA variants within this sample encode the same CDR3. DNA for the CDR3: TGTGCCAGCAGCTTAGTAGGGGGTCAGCCCCAGCATTTT. Its translation: CASSLVGGQPQHF. The chain recombines TRBV7-2 with TRBJ1-5; maybe TRBD1 (6 bases). V lost 1 base, J lost 6 bases, and 7 bases lay in between. Germline lookup yields CDR1 SGHTA and CDR2 FQGNSA. The CDR3 contains 13 residues.

In this sample, this clone turned up a few times. CDR3 sequence reads: CASSSGYVYQPQHF. The DNA of the CDR3 is TGTGCCAGCAGCTCAGGGTACGTCTATCAGCCCCAGCATTTT. The chain joins TRBV7-2 to TRBJ1-5; perhaps TRBD1 as D (5 bases). Germline values: CDR1 SGHTA, CDR2 FQGNSA. The CDR3 spans 14 residues. V lost 4 bases, J lost 5 bases, and 12 bases lay in between.

V and J are TRBV9 and TRBJ2-1; 12 bases agree with TRBD2. This CDR3 is 16 amino acids long. Germline assignment: CDR1 SGDLS and CDR2 YYNGEE. The trim removed 0 bases at V and 9 bases at J, leaving 7 bases unmatched. The CDR3: CASSVGPSGGASEQFF. DNA for the CDR3: TGTGCCAGCAGCGTAGGTCCTAGCGGGGGGGCCTCTGAGCAGTTCTTC.

This chain connects TRBV19 to TRBJ2-7; D remains ambiguous. The germline gives CDR1 LNHDA, CDR2 SQIVND (reference sequence). The CDR3 loop spans 13 amino acids. V lost 8 bases, J lost 0 bases, and 11 bases lay in between. The CDR3 bases are TGTGCCAGTGCGATCTCAAGCTCCTACGAGCAGTACTTC. The encoded protein is CASAISSSYEQYF.

This chain joins TRBV11-2 and TRBJ1-4, with a possible D match to TRBD1 (5 bases). Germline V lookup: CDR1 SGHAT, CDR2 FQNNGV. V lost 5 bases to trimming and J lost 0 bases, with 19 bases between them. CDR3 size: 18 residues. This CDR3 reads CASSPGRGVAATNEKLFF. In nucleotides, the CDR3 is TGTGCCAGCAGCCCCGGGCGGGGGGTCGCTGCAACTAATGAAAAACTGTTTTTT.

V and J are TRBV19 and TRBJ1-5, with 9 nucleotides matching TRBD1. The length of the CDR3 is 14 residues. CDR1 is LNHDA, CDR2 SQIVND, per germline (reference sequence). V was clipped by 10 bases and J by 7 bases; unmatched bases: 11. CDR3 protein: CATAPGQGGQPQHF. Here the CDR3 DNA reads TGTGCCACTGCACCGGGACAGGGCGGCCAGCCCCAGCATTTT.

The sample holds a few counts of this clone. The chain carries TRBV2 and TRBJ2-2; no definite D call. With 5 bases removed from V and 0 bases from J, the gap between germline ends came to 13 bases. The CDR3 loop spans 16 amino acids. Germline V gene lookup returns CDR1 SNHLY and CDR2 FYNNEI. The CDR3 DNA is TGTGCCAGCAGTCTTAACAGAAACGCGAACACCGGGGAGCTGTTTTTT. Its translation: CASSLNRNANTGELFF.

This clone was recorded once. Other DNA sequences in the same sample also yield this CDR3. This chain joins TRBV5-1 and TRBJ1-1; D is uncertain. Trimming left V 0 bases short and J 5 bases short, with 8 bases between. CDR3 length: 13 residues. The germline V gene has CDR1 SGHRS and CDR2 YFSETQ. The DNA for the CDR3 is TGCGCCAGCAGCTTGGTAGGGAGGACTGAAGCTTTCTTT. Translating gives CASSLVGRTEAFF.